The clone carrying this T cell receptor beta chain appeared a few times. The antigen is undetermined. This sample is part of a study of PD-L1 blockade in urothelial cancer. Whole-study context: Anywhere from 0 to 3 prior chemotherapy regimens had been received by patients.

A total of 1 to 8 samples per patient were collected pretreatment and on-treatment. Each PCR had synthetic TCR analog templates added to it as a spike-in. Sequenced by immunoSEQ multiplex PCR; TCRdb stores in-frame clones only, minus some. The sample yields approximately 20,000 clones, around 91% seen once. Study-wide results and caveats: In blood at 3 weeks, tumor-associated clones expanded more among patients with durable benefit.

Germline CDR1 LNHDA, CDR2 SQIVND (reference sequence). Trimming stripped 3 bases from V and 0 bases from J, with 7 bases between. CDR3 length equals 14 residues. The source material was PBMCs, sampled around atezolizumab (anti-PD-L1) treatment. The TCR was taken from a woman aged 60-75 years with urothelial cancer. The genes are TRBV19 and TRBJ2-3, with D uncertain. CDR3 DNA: TGTGCCAGTAGTATTTACGGTAGCACAGATACGCAGTATTTT. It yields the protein CASSIYGSTDTQYF.